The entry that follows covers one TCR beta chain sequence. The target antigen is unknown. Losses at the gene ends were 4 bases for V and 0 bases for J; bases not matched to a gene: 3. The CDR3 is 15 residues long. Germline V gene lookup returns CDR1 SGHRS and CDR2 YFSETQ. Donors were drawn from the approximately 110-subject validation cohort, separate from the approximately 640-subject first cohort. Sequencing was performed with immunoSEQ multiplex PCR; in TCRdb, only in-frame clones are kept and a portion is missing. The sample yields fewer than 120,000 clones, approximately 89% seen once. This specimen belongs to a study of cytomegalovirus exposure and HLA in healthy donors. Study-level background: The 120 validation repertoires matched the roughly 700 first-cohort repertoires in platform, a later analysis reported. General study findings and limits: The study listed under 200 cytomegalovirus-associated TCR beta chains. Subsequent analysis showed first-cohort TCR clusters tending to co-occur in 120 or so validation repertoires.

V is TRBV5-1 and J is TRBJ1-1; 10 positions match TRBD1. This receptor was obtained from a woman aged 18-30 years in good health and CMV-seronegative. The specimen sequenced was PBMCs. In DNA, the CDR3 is TGCGCCAGCAGCGGACAGGGGGGCGTGAACACTGAAGCTTTCTTT. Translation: CASSGQGGVNTEAFF.